Listed below are T cell receptor beta chains from one sample, sequenced in a study of blood T cell repertoires in COVID-19. Profiling relied on immunoSEQ multiplex PCR, and the TCRdb table lists in-frame clones only, not all of them. The table lists 130,000 to 150,000 clones, 70% to 90% of them singletons. Material: peripheral blood. Every receptor here comes from a human donor with acute or convalescent COVID-19. The donor label of this sample is uncertain. Both conserved end residues are part of each CDR3. A D gene is named only where the DNA matches it firmly. Expanded clones are given a class, and other clones once, few, many or no size at all.

abundance	v_gene	d_gene	j_gene	CDR3nt	CDR3aa
NA	TRBV28	TRBD1	TRBJ1-6	TGTGCCAGCAGCCTCCGGGACAGGGCATCGGAGAATTCACCCCTCCACTTT	CASSLRDRASENSPLHF
NA	TRBV6-2/TRBV6-3	TRBD2	TRBJ2-2	TGTGCCAGCAGCAACCTAGGGAGCGGGGGTTATTCCGGGGAGCTGTTTTTT	CASSNLGSGGYSGELFF
NA	TRBV9	NA	TRBJ2-2	TGTGCCAGCAGCGTAGCTCCCGTTAGCGTGGGGGAGCTGTTTTTT	CASSVAPVSVGELFF
NA	TRBV7-9	NA	TRBJ2-5	TGTGCCAGCAGCTTCTCTTTGGGGCAGTCCCAAGAGACCCAGTACTTC	CASSFSLGQSQETQYF
NA	TRBV19	NA	TRBJ1-5	TGTGCCAGTAGTATAACGAATAGCTATAGCAATCAGCCCCAGCATTTT	CASSITNSYSNQPQHF
NA	TRBV19	TRBD1	TRBJ1-3	TGTGCCAGTAGTATAGACGGACTCGGACAGGGTCAAAACACCATATATTTT	CASSIDGLGQGQNTIYF
NA	TRBV4-2	TRBD1	TRBJ2-7	TGTGCCAGCAGCCAAGACCAAACAGGGGCCTCGTACGAGCAGTACTTC	CASSQDQTGASYEQYF
NA	TRBV11-2	NA	TRBJ1-1	TGTGCCAGCAGCTTAGAGGCGGGTATTGAAGCTTTCTTT	CASSLEAGIEAFF
NA	TRBV2	TRBD1	TRBJ1-2	TGTGCCAGCAGTGACCGGACAGGGAAATATGGCTACACCTTC	CASSDRTGKYGYTF
NA	TRBV27	NA	TRBJ2-1	TGTGCCAGCCGCCCTTTTGTGAGCCACAATGAGCAGTTCTTC	CASRPFVSHNEQFF
NA	TRBV5-1	NA	TRBJ2-2	TGCGCCAGCAGCTTGAGCGGATCCCCGGCGGGCGGGGAGCTGTTTTTT	CASSLSGSPAGGELFF
NA	TRBV7-2	NA	TRBJ2-1	TGTGCCAGCAGCTTAGTTCAGTACAATGAGCAGTTCTTC	CASSLVQYNEQFF
NA	TRBV3-1/TRBV3-2	TRBD1	TRBJ1-1	TGTGCCAGCAGCCCCAACGGACAGGGGCGGACTGAAGCTTTCTTT	CASSPNGQGRTEAFF
NA	TRBV7-2	NA	TRBJ1-2	TGTGCCAGCAGCTTATGGTCAGGGGATGGCTACACCTTC	CASSLWSGDGYTF
NA	TRBV7-2	NA	TRBJ2-5	TGTGCCAGCAGCTTAGTGGAGGAGACCCAGTACTTC	CASSLVEETQYF
NA	TRBV6-1	NA	TRBJ1-2	TGTGCCAGCAGTGACCCAGGGCTAGAGGGCTACACCTTC	CASSDPGLEGYTF
NA	TRBV19	TRBD2	TRBJ2-7	TGTGCCAGTAGTTCGGCCCCGGGAGGGTACGAGCAGTACTTC	CASSSAPGGYEQYF
NA	TRBV7-2	TRBD1	TRBJ1-1	TGTGCCAGCAGCGCCCAGGGGGGCACTGAAGCTTTCTTT	CASSAQGGTEAFF
NA	TRBV4-2	TRBD1	TRBJ1-1	TGTGCCAGCAGCCAGTCCCACAGGGGGAACACTGAAGCTTTCTTT	CASSQSHRGNTEAFF
once	TRBV6-1	TRBD1	TRBJ1-2	TGTGCCAGCAGTGAAACCGGGACAGGGGGCGGGTTAAATGGCTACACCTTC	CASSETGTGGGLNGYTF
NA	TRBV5-4	NA	TRBJ1-1	TGTGCCAGCAGCTTTTCGGGGGGCCGCGGTGAAGCTTTCTTT	CASSFSGGRGEAFF
once	TRBV30	TRBD1	TRBJ1-5	TGTGCCTGGAACAGGGGGGGGGAACAGCCCCAGCATTTT	CAWNRGGEQPQHF
NA	TRBV6-5	TRBD1	TRBJ1-2	TGTGCCAGCAAGTTAGCACAGGGGGATGGCTACACCTTC	CASKLAQGDGYTF
NA	TRBV27	NA	TRBJ1-6	TGTGCCAGCAGTTTATTGGGGGCGAATTCACCCCTCCACTTT	CASSLLGANSPLHF
NA	TRBV19	NA	TRBJ2-1	TGTGCCAGTAGTAATCGAGCGGGAAGGGGGGGTGAGCAGTTCTTC	CASSNRAGRGGEQFF
NA	TRBV20-1	NA	TRBJ2-3	TGCAGTGCTACTGAGACAGGCACCTATAGCACAGATACGCAGTATTTT	CSATETGTYSTDTQYF
NA	TRBV19	NA	TRBJ1-3	TGTGCCAGTAGTATGAGTTTTCGGGGATTCGGCGGAAACACCATATATTTT	CASSMSFRGFGGNTIYF
NA	TRBV6-5	NA	TRBJ1-2	TGTGCCAGCAGTCGCGAAACTAACTATGGCTACACCTTC	CASSRETNYGYTF
few	TRBV19	NA	TRBJ2-5	TGTGCCAGTAGTAGGGTAAGCGCGTCCGAGACCCAGTACTTC	CASSRVSASETQYF